This TCR beta chain was identified during a study of a mutant IDH1 vaccine in newly diagnosed glioma. Germline V gene data show CDR1 as MNHNY and CDR2 as SVGAGI (reference sequence). The CDR3 spans 14 residues. The ends were cut back, 6 bases at V and 6 bases at J, with 17 bases in the middle. Time point in this sample: week 5, during vaccination. Each vaccine dose was 300 ug of mutant IDH1 20-mer peptide, with topical imiquimod. TCRdb's copy holds only in-frame clones and misses some; the assay was immunoSEQ multiplex PCR. The table lists roughly 62,000 clones, roughly four fifths of them singletons. With regard to this clone: What it binds is unknown.

The sequence was obtained from a woman in her 50s with glioma. The V gene is TRBV6-6, the J gene TRBJ1-2, with D possibly TRBD1 on 5 matching bases. Sequenced material: PBMCs, taken from a glioma patient whose treatment included an IDH1 peptide vaccine. As DNA, the CDR3 is TGTGCCAGCAGCCTCCCGGGGGTGTTGAATGGCTACACCTTC. Protein sequence: CASSLPGVLNGYTF.